The 27 T cell receptor beta chains given below trace back to one sample, sequenced in a study of blood T cell repertoires in COVID-19. Method: immunoSEQ multiplex PCR; TCRdb's copy keeps in-frame clones and lacks some. The data show about 210,000 clones, 83% seen once. Sequencing was done on a sample of peripheral blood. These receptors all stem from a woman in her forties with active or convalescent COVID-19.

The sample holds a few counts of this clone. The V gene is TRBV12-3 or TRBV12-4, the J gene TRBJ1-2; D is possibly TRBD1 (5 bases). The CDR3 length is 13 residues. V shed 5 bases and J shed 5 bases, with 12 bases lying between them. The CDR3 sequence: CASSPGGWYGYTF. As DNA, the CDR3 is TGTGCCAGCAGTCCGGGGGGGTGGTATGGCTACACCTTC.

This clone was seen a handful of times. This chain uses TRBV27 with TRBJ1-3, with D tentatively TRBD1 (6 bases). The germline CDR1 and CDR2 sequences are MNHEY and SMNVEV (reference sequence). The CDR3 is made up of 14 amino acids. V lost 5 bases and J 1 base, leaving 9 bases between the germline ends. The CDR3 nucleotides read TGTGCCAGCAGTCGTCAGGGGTCTGGAAACACCATATATTTT. As protein: CASSRQGSGNTIYF.

V is TRBV3-1 (or the pseudogene TRBV3-2) and J is TRBJ2-3, with D possibly matching TRBD2 (5 bases). The CDR3 extends over 14 amino acids. The V end was cut by 3 bases, the J end by 9 bases, with 16 bases between. CDR1 LGHDT and CDR2 YNNKEL come from the germline V gene (reference sequence). The CDR3 coding sequence is TGTGCCAGCAGCCACCCTCGATCTTCGGGGACGCAGTATTTT. The encoded protein is CASSHPRSSGTQYF.

V and J are TRBV6-1 and TRBJ1-2; 8 bases map to TRBD1. The CDR3 spans 13 residues. CDR1 is MNHNS, CDR2 SASEGT, per germline. Unmatched junction bases numbered 4, after V lost 2 bases and J lost 8 bases. DNA of the CDR3: TGTGCCAGCAGTGAACAGGGGGCTGAAGGCTACACCTTC. This encodes CASSEQGAEGYTF.

The genes are TRBV7-8 and TRBJ2-5; D gene uncertain. Trimming stripped 3 bases from V and 1 base from J, with 3 bases between. The CDR3 extends over 12 amino acids. From germline, CDR1 is SGHVS and CDR2 FQNEAQ. The CDR3 loop is CASSFRQETQYF. The CDR3 DNA follows: TGTGCCAGCAGCTTTCGCCAAGAGACCCAGTACTTC.

The chain is built from TRBV7-2 and TRBJ1-1; TRBD1 matches 9 bases. This CDR3 has 15 amino acids. Germline V gene data show CDR1 as SGHTA and CDR2 as FQGNSA. The ends lost 4 bases at V and 4 bases at J; junction bases unmatched: 7. The CDR3 loop reads CASSSTGTGITEAFF. In DNA, the CDR3 is TGTGCCAGCAGCTCTACCGGGACAGGGATCACTGAAGCTTTCTTT. Full variable domain (missing parts from reference TRBV7-2 and TRBJ1-1): GAGVSQSPSNKVTEKGKDVELRCDPISGHTALYWYRQSLGQGLEFLIYFQGNSAPDKSGLPSDRFSAERTGGSVSTLTIQRTQQEDSAVYLCASSSTGTGITEAFFGQGTRLTVV.

V and J are TRBV21-1 and TRBJ2-1; the table's D call TRBD2 went unverified against the DNA. TRBV21-1 represents a pseudogene. CDR3 length equals 16 residues. CDR3 bases: TGTGCCAGCAGCAAAGTTCGGGGTCAACAAGGGAATGAGCAGTTCTTC. It specifies CASSKVRGQQGNEQFF.

This clone was seen a few times. The chain employs TRBV19 and TRBJ2-7, with D perhaps TRBD1 (6 bases). This CDR3 spans 13 amino acids. The germline V gene has CDR1 LNHDA and CDR2 SQIVND (reference sequence). V was cut by 5 bases and J by 5 bases, with 13 bases left in between. In DNA form, the CDR3 reads TGTGCCAGTAGTCAAAAACAGGGAAACGAGCAGTACTTC. This sequence encodes CASSQKQGNEQYF.

This clone was seen a few times. This CDR3 is also generated by other DNA sequences in the sample. J is TRBJ2-2 and V is TRBV5-4; possibly TRBD2 for D (5 bases). The CDR3 is 14 residues long. The germline V gene encodes CDR1 SGHNT and CDR2 YYREEE (reference sequence). The V gene lost 2 bases and the J gene lost 3 bases, with 8 bases spanning the gap. The CDR3 protein is CASSLEGDTGELFF. The DNA of the CDR3 is TGTGCCAGCAGCTTAGAGGGTGACACCGGGGAGCTGTTTTTT. Combining the CDR3 with reference TRBV5-4 and TRBJ2-2 gives the whole variable domain ETGVTQSPTHLIKTRGQQVTLRCSSQSGHNTVSWYQQALGQGPQFIFQYYREEENGRGNFPPRFSGLQFPNYSSELNVNALELDDSALYLCASSLEGDTGELFFGEGSRLTVL.

The rearrangement links TRBV7-9 to TRBJ1-5; D is unclear. Germline CDR1 and CDR2: SEHNR and FQNEAQ (reference sequence). The V end lost 6 bases, the J end lost 5 bases, and 11 bases lay between the germline ends. The CDR3 length is 13 residues. In DNA, the CDR3 is TGTGCCAGCAGTGACGAGAGGGATCAGCCCCAGCATTTT. It yields the protein CASSDERDQPQHF.

The genes are TRBV9 and TRBJ2-3; possible D gene TRBD1, 6 bases. CDR1 is SGDLS, CDR2 YYNGEE, per germline. CDR3 length: 16 residues. The germline V and J ends were trimmed by 3 bases and 0 bases, with 14 bases remaining between them. This CDR3 is CASSAGTDSSTDTQYF. The CDR3 DNA reads as TGTGCCAGCAGCGCCGGGACGGACAGTAGCACAGATACGCAGTATTTT.

This chain links TRBV13 with TRBJ2-5, with D uncertain. The ends were cut back, 6 bases at V and 0 bases at J, with 11 bases in the middle. The germline gives CDR1 PRHDT, CDR2 FYEKMQ (reference sequence). This CDR3 region has 14 residues. The CDR3 region is CASSLGGNQETQYF. The CDR3 DNA follows: TGTGCCAGCAGTCTAGGCGGCAACCAAGAGACCCAGTACTTC.

This clone appeared once. This chain connects TRBV2 to TRBJ1-4, with 8 bases that match TRBD1. The germline V gene has CDR1 SNHLY and CDR2 FYNNEI. V lost 6 bases to trimming and J lost 0 bases; unmatched junction nucleotides: 3. The CDR3 runs to 15 residues. In DNA, the CDR3 is TGTGCCAGCAGAGGACAGGGAGCAACTAATGAAAAACTGTTTTTT. Residues: CASRGQGATNEKLFF.

This clone has only a few counts. This chain joins TRBV19 and TRBJ1-5; D might be TRBD1 (6 bases). CDR1 is LNHDA and CDR2 is SQIVND in the germline V gene (reference sequence). V lost 4 bases, J lost 0 bases, and 13 bases lay in between. The CDR3 spans 16 residues. The CDR3 DNA is TGTGCCAGTAGTAGGGCAGGGGCGATTAGCAATCAGCCCCAGCATTTT. Translated, it gives CASSRAGAISNQPQHF.

This chain joins TRBV11-3 and TRBJ2-5; 9 bases are shared with TRBD2. The CDR3 consists of 12 residues. The germline V gene has CDR1 SGHNT and CDR2 YENEEA. V gave up 5 bases and J gave up 7 bases; unmatched junction bases: 2. CDR3 protein: CASSPTSGTQYF. The CDR3 nucleotides read TGTGCCAGCAGCCCGACTAGCGGGACCCAGTACTTC. Combining the CDR3 with reference TRBV11-3 and TRBJ2-5 gives the whole variable domain EAGVVQSPRYKIIEKKQPVAFWCNPISGHNTLYWYLQNLGQGPELLIRYENEEAVDDSQLPKDRFSAERLKGVDSTLKIQPAELGDSAVYLCASSPTSGTQYFGPGTRLLVL.

V and J are TRBV7-3 and TRBJ2-7; D may be TRBD2 (7 bases). This CDR3 contains 21 residues. Germline lookup yields CDR1 SGHTA and CDR2 FQGTGA. The germline V and J ends were trimmed by 1 base and 4 bases, with 32 bases remaining between them. As DNA, the CDR3 is TGTGCCAGCAGCTTAAAAGTATGGAGGCAGGGGAGGGGAGAGAAAGGGTACGAGCAGTACTTC. It encodes CASSLKVWRQGRGEKGYEQYF.

The CDR3, as DNA: TGTGCCAGTTCACAGGGGGAAGCTTTCTTT. It translates to CASSQGEAFF. The rearrangement joins TRBV12-3 or TRBV12-4 to TRBJ1-1; TRBD1 aligns across 7 bases. The CDR3 is 10 residues long. V shed 9 bases and J 8 bases; nucleotides not matched to a gene: 3.

This chain links TRBV19 with TRBJ2-1, with 7 nucleotides matching TRBD2. The junction had 9 bases not matched to a gene; V was cut back by 5 bases and J by 2 bases. Germline CDR1 and CDR2: LNHDA and SQIVND (reference sequence). This CDR3 has 16 residues. CDR3 in DNA: TGTGCCAGTAGTTTATCGGGGGACTACACCTACAATGAGCAGTTCTTC. It is translated as CASSLSGDYTYNEQFF.

The chain combines TRBV7-3 with TRBJ1-1; 8 positions agree with TRBD1. J was trimmed by 1 base and V by 4 bases; bases with no gene match: 2. Germline V gives CDR1 SGHTA, CDR2 FQGTGA. The CDR3 is made up of 14 amino acids. The CDR3 nucleotides read TGTGCCAGCAGCTCCGGACAGGGGAACACTGAAGCTTTCTTT. Its translation: CASSSGQGNTEAFF.

The rearrangement joins TRBV28 to TRBJ1-1; TRBD1 matches 9 bases. The J segment lost 4 bases and the V segment lost 6 bases, leaving 3 bases of the junction unmatched. Looked up from germline, CDR1 is MDHEN and CDR2 is SYDVKM. The CDR3 is 13 residues long. The CDR3 DNA follows: TGTGCCAGCAGGTTACAGGGGGCCACTGAAGCTTTCTTT. It translates to CASRLQGATEAFF.

V gene TRBV29-1 combines with J gene TRBJ2-3; D might be TRBD1 (5 bases). Germline V gene lookup returns CDR1 SQVTM and CDR2 ANQGSEA. The CDR3 covers 14 residues. The V end lost 6 bases, the J end lost 2 bases, and 15 bases lay between the germline ends. The DNA of the CDR3 is TGCAGCGTAAGGAAGGGGCACATCACAGATACGCAGTATTTT. This codes for CSVRKGHITDTQYF.

V gene TRBV18 combines with J gene TRBJ2-7; D may be TRBD1 (6 bases). In germline, CDR1 is KGHSH, CDR2 LQKENI. This CDR3 has 17 residues. Deletions cut 4 bases from V and 9 bases from J, with 28 bases between. Here the CDR3 DNA reads TGTGCCAGCTCACGGTCCGCTTCAGGGGCGCCCCTCGCCCGGCAGTACTTC. Its translation: CASSRSASGAPLARQYF.

The rearrangement links TRBV2 to TRBJ1-2; 9 nucleotides match TRBD1. With V trimmed by 5 bases and J by 6 bases, 7 bases remained unmatched. CDR3 size: 14 residues. Per the germline V gene, CDR1 is SNHLY and CDR2 is FYNNEI. The CDR3 spells CASSPGQGFHGYTF. CDR3 in DNA: TGTGCCAGCAGTCCGGGACAGGGATTCCATGGCTACACCTTC.

V gene TRBV7-9 combines with J gene TRBJ1-4; D not resolved. Deletions cut 5 bases from V and 8 bases from J, with 12 bases between. Per germline, CDR1 SEHNR and CDR2 FQNEAQ (reference sequence). The CDR3 contains 13 residues. The CDR3 bases are TGTGCCAGCAGCCCCAATAAGAGGGAAAAACTGTTTTTT. It codes for CASSPNKREKLFF.

This clone was recorded a few times. The chain combines TRBV5-1 with TRBJ2-2, with 9 bases that match TRBD1. This CDR3 is 15 amino acids long. The ends lost 4 bases at V and 6 bases at J; junction bases unmatched: 7. CDR1 is SGHRS and CDR2 is YFSETQ in the germline V gene. The CDR3 DNA follows: TGCGCCAGCAGCCCAAGGACAGGGGAGTCCGGGGAGCTGTTTTTT. Translated, it gives CASSPRTGESGELFF.

V gene TRBV6-4 combines with J gene TRBJ2-3; the D gene is possibly TRBD1 (6 bases). Germline V lookup: CDR1 MRHNA, CDR2 SNTAGT. Trimming removed 3 bases at V and 0 bases at J, with 7 bases between. The CDR3 is made up of 14 amino acids. The CDR3: CASSERGSTDTQYF. Written as DNA, the CDR3 is TGTGCCAGCAGTGAAAGGGGGAGCACAGATACGCAGTATTTT.

The chain couples TRBV5-1 to TRBJ2-1, with D perhaps matching TRBD1 (6 bases). There are 15 residues in the CDR3. CDR1 is SGHRS, CDR2 YFSETQ, per germline. Trimming removed 0 bases from V and 9 bases from J, with 16 bases in between. The CDR3 here is CASSLEQGDFGEQFF. For the CDR3, the DNA is TGCGCCAGCAGCTTGGAACAGGGCGATTTCGGTGAGCAGTTCTTC.